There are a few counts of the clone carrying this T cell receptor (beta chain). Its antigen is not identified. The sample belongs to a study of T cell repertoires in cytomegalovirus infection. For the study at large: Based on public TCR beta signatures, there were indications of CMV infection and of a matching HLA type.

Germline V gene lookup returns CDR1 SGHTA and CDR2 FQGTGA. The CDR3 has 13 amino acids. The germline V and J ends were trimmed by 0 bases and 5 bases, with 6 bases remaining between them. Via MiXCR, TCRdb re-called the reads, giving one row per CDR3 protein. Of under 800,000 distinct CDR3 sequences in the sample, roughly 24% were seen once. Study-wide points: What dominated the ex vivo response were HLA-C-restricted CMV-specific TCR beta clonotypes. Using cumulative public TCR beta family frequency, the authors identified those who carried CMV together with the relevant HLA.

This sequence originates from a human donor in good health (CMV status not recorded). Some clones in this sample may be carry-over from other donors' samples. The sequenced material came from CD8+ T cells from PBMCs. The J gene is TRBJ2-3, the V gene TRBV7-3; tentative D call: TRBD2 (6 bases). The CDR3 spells CASSLTGGDTQYF. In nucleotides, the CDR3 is TGTGCCAGCAGCTTAACGGGGGGAGATACGCAGTATTTT.